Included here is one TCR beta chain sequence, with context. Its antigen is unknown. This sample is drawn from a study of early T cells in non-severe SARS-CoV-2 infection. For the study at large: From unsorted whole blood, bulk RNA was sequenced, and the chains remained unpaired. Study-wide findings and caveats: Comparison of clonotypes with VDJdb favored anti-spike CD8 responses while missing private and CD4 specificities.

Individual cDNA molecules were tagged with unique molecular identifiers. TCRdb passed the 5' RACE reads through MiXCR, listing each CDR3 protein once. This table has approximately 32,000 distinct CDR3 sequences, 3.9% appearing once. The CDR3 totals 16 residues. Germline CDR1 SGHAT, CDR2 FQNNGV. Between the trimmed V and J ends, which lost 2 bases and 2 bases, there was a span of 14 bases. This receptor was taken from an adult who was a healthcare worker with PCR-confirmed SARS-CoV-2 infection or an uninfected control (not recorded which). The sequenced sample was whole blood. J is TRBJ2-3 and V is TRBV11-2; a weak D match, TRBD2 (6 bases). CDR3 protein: CASSLRPGLNTDTQYF. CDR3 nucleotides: TGTGCCAGCAGCTTACGACCGGGACTGAACACAGATACGCAGTATTTT.